Below are 15 T cell receptor beta chains sequenced from a single sample in a study of read filtering for tumor transcriptome and immune sequencing. This library used about 400 ng RNA and molecular barcoded adaptors spanning alpha/delta and beta/gamma chains. Each CDR3 protein is one row after TCRdb ran MiXCR on the reads. The sample consists of about 39,000 distinct CDR3 sequences, roughly 13% of them appearing once. Sample: a population of CD138-negative cells sorted from bone marrow. The receptors come from a donor aged 40 or older with multiple myeloma.

For this clonotype: A much larger clone lies a single base off, so this may be a read error. The CDR3 sequence: CASRAEDTQYF. The CDR3 DNA sequence: TGTGCCAGCAGGGCGGAGGATACGCAGTATTTT. V gene TRBV28 combines with J gene TRBJ2-3; D is uncertain. The germline V gene has CDR1 MDHEN and CDR2 SYDVKM. V was trimmed by 6 bases and J by 6 bases, leaving 7 bases between them. The CDR3 consists of 11 residues.

This clonotype was picked up many times. This chain uses TRBV7-9 with TRBJ2-1, with 8 bases identical to TRBD1. The CDR3 covers 13 residues. With V trimmed by 8 bases and J by 6 bases, 6 bases remained unmatched. CDR1 and CDR2 from the germline V gene are SEHNR and FQNEAQ (reference sequence). As DNA, the CDR3 is TGTGCCAGCGCCGCAGGGGGCCTCAATGAGCAGTTCTTC. It yields the protein CASAAGGLNEQFF.

This clonotype was counted many times. V and J are TRBV6-5 and TRBJ1-3, with D tentatively TRBD1 (5 bases). From germline, CDR1 is MNHEY and CDR2 SVGAGI. The ends were cut back, 6 bases at V and 2 bases at J, with 11 bases in the middle. The CDR3 is 14 amino acids. The CDR3 region is CASRLRATGNTIYF. The CDR3, as DNA: TGTGCCAGCAGGCTCAGGGCTACTGGAAACACCATATATTTT.

In its sample, this clonotype was seen many times. The chain combines TRBV20-1 with TRBJ1-5; possible D gene TRBD1, 5 bases. Germline lookup yields CDR1 DFQATT and CDR2 SNEGSKA (reference sequence). Trimming pared 1 base from V and 1 base from J, leaving 8 bases between. The CDR3 has 14 amino acids. CDR3: CSARGQLSNQPQHF. The DNA of the CDR3 is TGCAGTGCTAGAGGACAGTTGAGCAATCAGCCCCAGCATTTT.

V usage is TRBV28 and J usage is TRBJ2-7; D not certain. V was shortened by 7 bases and J by 4 bases, with 14 bases between the two germline ends. The germline V gene has CDR1 MDHEN and CDR2 SYDVKM. The CDR3 runs 13 residues. The DNA of the CDR3 is TGTGCCAGCACGAGGCAGGTTGGGTACGAGCAGTACTTC. It translates to CASTRQVGYEQYF.

Turning to this clonotype: A much larger clonotype is one base distant, so this may be a read error. This likely comes from a read error, as the CDR3 has no conserved phenylalanine or tryptophan at its end. V usage is TRBV10-3 and J usage is TRBJ1-1, with D uncertain. The length of the CDR3 is 15 residues. The germline V gene has CDR1 ENHRY and CDR2 SYGVKD. The V and J ends lost 4 bases and 1 base respectively, with 13 bases between them. CDR3 DNA: TGTGCCATCAGTGGCGGACGGAGGAAGAACACTGAAGCTTTCTTA. Amino acids: CAISGGRRKNTEAFL.

This clonotype is judged medium-sized. This sequence joins TRBV10-3 and TRBJ2-1; 9 nucleotides line up with TRBD1. The CDR3 is 14 residues long. Germline V gene lookup returns CDR1 ENHRY and CDR2 SYGVKD. The V and J ends lost 10 bases and 7 bases, in that order; junction bases with no gene match: 11. The CDR3 coding sequence is TGTGCCACCTTCCGGGACAGGGCTGAGAATGAGCAGTTCTTC. Its translation: CATFRDRAENEQFF.

In the case of this clonotype: This likely reflects a read error, since a far larger clone is one base away. The chain has TRBV11-3 and TRBJ2-3; D perhaps matches TRBD1 (5 bases). The germline V gene has CDR1 SGHNT and CDR2 YENEEA. The CDR3 loop spans 15 amino acids. Trimming removed 3 bases at V and 0 bases at J, with 10 bases between. CDR3 bases: TGTGCCAGCAGCTTGCAGGGTTCTAGCACAGATACGCAGTATTTT. Translation gives CASSLQGSSTDTQYF.

The table lists this clonotype with a count of one. It is likely a read error, because the conserved phenylalanine at the end of the CDR3 is missing. The chain is built from TRBV7-8 and TRBJ2-7, with 7 positions matching TRBD1. Germline V gives CDR1 SGHVS, CDR2 FQNEAQ. The CDR3 extends over 13 amino acids. V trimming: 5 bases; J trimming: 2 bases; junction bases outside the gene matches: 3. CDR3 loop: CASSTGTAYEQYL. For the CDR3, the DNA is TGTGCCAGCAGCACCGGGACAGCCTACGAGCAGTACCTC.

Ten or more counts support this clonotype. The genes are TRBV19 and TRBJ2-5, with 10 bases aligning to TRBD2. The CDR3 sequence is 14 residues long. V was clipped by 3 bases and J by 4 bases; unmatched bases: 2. The germline V gene has CDR1 LNHDA and CDR2 SQIVND (reference sequence). The CDR3: CASSMLAGAETQYF. The CDR3, as DNA: TGTGCCAGTAGTATGCTAGCGGGGGCAGAGACCCAGTACTTC.

This clonotype was picked up many times. This rearrangement joins TRBV5-1 to TRBJ2-1; D is unresolved. Germline CDR1 reads SGHRS; CDR2 reads YFSETQ. There are 15 residues in the CDR3. V shed 0 bases and J shed 0 bases, with 7 bases lying between them. The CDR3 sequence is CASSLVAGSYNEQFF. As DNA, the CDR3 is TGCGCCAGCAGCTTGGTGGCAGGCTCCTACAATGAGCAGTTCTTC.

The sample holds many counts of this clonotype. The rearrangement links TRBV6-5 to TRBJ1-2; the match to TRBD1 covers 11 bases. Unmatched junction bases numbered 5, after V lost 7 bases and J lost 4 bases. CDR3 size: 14 residues. Germline lookup yields CDR1 MNHEY and CDR2 SVGAGI. CDR3 sequence (DNA): TGTGCCAGCAAAGCGGACAGGGGGCTCTATGGCTACACCTTC. Residues: CASKADRGLYGYTF.

In its sample, this clonotype was seen many times. The chain carries TRBV6-2 or TRBV6-3 and TRBJ2-5; tentative D call: TRBD2 (6 bases). The CDR3 length is 16 residues. Per germline, CDR1 MNHEY and CDR2 SVGEGT. Trimming cost V 8 bases and J 3 bases, with 22 bases left between them. Here the CDR3 reads CASWESLARGKETQYF. The CDR3 DNA sequence: TGTGCCAGCTGGGAATCACTAGCAAGGGGCAAAGAGACCCAGTACTTC.

A word on this clonotype: The junction departs from the called germline gene at one end, perhaps through a read error. This chain links TRBV19 with TRBJ1-1; D remains unclear. Per germline, CDR1 LNHDA and CDR2 SQIVND (reference sequence). The CDR3 is made up of 14 amino acids. The CDR3 sequence: CACSISRGNTEAFF. The DNA for the CDR3 is TGTGCCTGTAGTATCTCCCGCGGGAACACTGAAGCTTTCTTT. Looking up the rest from reference TRBV19 and TRBJ1-1 gives the full variable domain: DGGITQSPKYLFRKEGQNVTLSCEQNLNHDAMYWYRQDPGQGLRLIYYSQIVNDFQKGDIAEGYSVSREKKESFPLTVTSAQKNPTAFYLCACSISRGNTEAFFGQGTRLTVV.

There are many counts of this clonotype. The gene calls are TRBV28 and TRBJ2-1; the match to TRBD2 covers 13 bases. The J segment lost 4 bases and the V segment lost 5 bases, leaving 8 bases of the junction unmatched. CDR1 and CDR2 (germline): MDHEN, SYDVKM. This CDR3 is built from 17 residues. CDR3 sequence: CASSNEQTSGRYNEQFF. The CDR3, as DNA: TGTGCCAGCAGTAACGAGCAGACTAGCGGGAGGTACAATGAGCAGTTCTTC.